These T cell receptor beta chains were read from a single sample in a study of control samples from healthy donors and cancer patients. The repertoire was sequenced with immunoSEQ multiplex PCR; TCRdb's copy has only in-frame clones and lacks some. The table shows 170,000 or so clones, with 85% to 95% occurring only once. The source material was blood. Every receptor here comes from a young man in good health. The CDR3 runs from the conserved cysteine through the conserved F or W. Fields, in order: D gene, CDR3 length, J gene, V gene, CDR3 protein. D genes are given only for firm matches.

d_gene: TRBD2; len: 16; j_gene: TRBJ2-3; v_gene: TRBV9; CDR3aa: CASSVYGGAGGDTQYF
d_gene: TRBD1; len: 15; j_gene: TRBJ1-4; v_gene: TRBV6-5; CDR3aa: CASTRGGTANEKLFF
d_gene: .; len: 13; j_gene: TRBJ1-1; v_gene: TRBV30; CDR3aa: CAWSVWGPDEAFF
d_gene: .; len: 16; j_gene: TRBJ1-1; v_gene: TRBV5-1; CDR3aa: CASSLVSGGQNTEAFF
d_gene: .; len: 12; j_gene: TRBJ1-6; v_gene: TRBV6-4; CDR3aa: CASKHYNSPLHF
d_gene: TRBD2; len: 14; j_gene: TRBJ2-1; v_gene: TRBV9; CDR3aa: CASSYGLAGSEQFF
d_gene: TRBD1; len: 16; j_gene: TRBJ2-3; v_gene: TRBV5-1; CDR3aa: CASSFRDRASTDTQYF
d_gene: .; len: 10; j_gene: TRBJ2-7; v_gene: TRBV27; CDR3aa: CASSLYEQYF
d_gene: .; len: 14; j_gene: TRBJ1-6; v_gene: TRBV6-5; CDR3aa: CASSLGGRDSPLHF
d_gene: TRBD1; len: 16; j_gene: TRBJ1-6; v_gene: TRBV27; CDR3aa: CASSPRPTGGISPLHF
d_gene: TRBD1; len: 15; j_gene: TRBJ2-1; v_gene: TRBV5-1; CDR3aa: CASSPRDRAWNEQFF
d_gene: .; len: 14; j_gene: TRBJ1-3; v_gene: TRBV29-1; CDR3aa: CSVERGSSGNTIYF